The 8 T cell receptor beta chains in this list originate from one sample, sequenced in a study of CD4 T cells in relation to SARS-CoV-2 and coronaviruses. The repertoire was sequenced with immunoSEQ multiplex PCR; TCRdb's copy has only in-frame clones and lacks some. The sample includes fewer than 45,000 clones, approximately 84% of them seen just once. No antigen has been identified for these receptors. The specimen sequenced was naive CD4+ T cells from PBMCs, cultured in vitro. The subset is: naive CD4+ T cells isolated by negative enrichment. Receptor source: an adult with COVID-19.

V usage is TRBV4-3 and J usage is TRBJ2-7; no reliable D call. Trimming took off 0 bases at V and 3 bases at J, with 9 bases between the two ends. This CDR3 contains 14 residues. The V gene's germline CDR1 is LGHNA and CDR2 YSLEER. CDR3 in amino acids: CASSQDRPSYEQYF. The DNA of the CDR3 is TGCGCCAGCAGCCAAGATCGCCCGAGCTACGAGCAGTACTTC.

This chain connects TRBV10-3 to TRBJ1-1, with 7 bases aligning to TRBD1. Losses at the gene ends were 7 bases for V and 3 bases for J; bases not matched to a gene: 11. This CDR3 is 15 amino acids long. CDR1 is ENHRY, CDR2 SYGVKD, per germline. The CDR3 coding sequence is TGTGCCATCATGGCCCCAGGGGGAGAGGACACTGAAGCTTTCTTT. It is translated as CAIMAPGGEDTEAFF.

This clone was counted between two and nine times. The chain is built from TRBV25-1 and TRBJ1-1, with TRBD1 matching over 9 bases. The J segment lost 4 bases and the V segment lost 3 bases, leaving 9 bases of the junction unmatched. In germline, CDR1 is MGHDK, CDR2 SYGVNS. There are 16 residues in the CDR3. CDR3 residues: CASSEDRGEFLTEAFF. As DNA, the CDR3 is TGTGCCAGCAGTGAGGACAGGGGCGAATTCCTCACTGAAGCTTTCTTT.

The chain carries TRBV9 and TRBJ2-7, with 11 nucleotides matching TRBD2. With 0 bases clipped from V and 5 bases from J, the junction kept 7 bases outside the gene matches. The germline gives CDR1 SGDLS, CDR2 YYNGEE. CDR3 length: 16 amino acids. The CDR3 DNA reads as TGTGCCAGCAGCGTAGGGCTAGCGGGAGGTGTCCACGAGCAGTACTTC. It yields the protein CASSVGLAGGVHEQYF.

The chain couples TRBV7-9 to TRBJ2-7; D ambiguous. The V and J ends lost 5 bases and 0 bases respectively, with 2 bases between them. CDR1 and CDR2 (germline): SEHNR, FQNEAQ (reference sequence). The CDR3 totals 11 residues. This CDR3 reads CASSHSYEQYF. In DNA, the CDR3 is TGTGCCAGCAGCCACTCCTACGAGCAGTACTTC.

The rearrangement uses TRBV6-5 and TRBJ1-5; unclear D gene. The CDR3 runs 15 residues. V lost 8 bases and J lost 0, with 14 bases in between. Germline CDR1 MNHEY, CDR2 SVGAGI. The DNA of the CDR3 is TGTGCCAGCGTTTACAGTTTATATAGCAATCAGCCCCAGCATTTT. It codes for CASVYSLYSNQPQHF.

The chain links TRBV2 to TRBJ1-6, with 7 bases that match TRBD1. The CDR3 loop spans 17 amino acids. The germline CDR1 and CDR2 sequences are SNHLY and FYNNEI. J was trimmed by 9 bases and V by 7 bases; bases with no gene match: 18. CDR3 residues: CASMGPPTGRGGSPLHF. CDR3 nucleotide sequence: TGTGCCAGCATGGGGCCCCCGACAGGGCGTGGGGGTTCACCCCTCCACTTT.

The chain is built from TRBV5-6 and TRBJ1-4, with 7 positions matching TRBD1. Germline-derived CDR1 and CDR2 are SGHDT and YYEEEE. J gave up 4 bases and V 3 bases, and 6 bases lay outside the gene matches. The CDR3 is 15 amino acids. The CDR3 DNA follows: TGTGCCAGCAGCTGGGCCCGGGACAGTAATGAAAAACTGTTTTTT. Protein sequence: CASSWARDSNEKLFF.